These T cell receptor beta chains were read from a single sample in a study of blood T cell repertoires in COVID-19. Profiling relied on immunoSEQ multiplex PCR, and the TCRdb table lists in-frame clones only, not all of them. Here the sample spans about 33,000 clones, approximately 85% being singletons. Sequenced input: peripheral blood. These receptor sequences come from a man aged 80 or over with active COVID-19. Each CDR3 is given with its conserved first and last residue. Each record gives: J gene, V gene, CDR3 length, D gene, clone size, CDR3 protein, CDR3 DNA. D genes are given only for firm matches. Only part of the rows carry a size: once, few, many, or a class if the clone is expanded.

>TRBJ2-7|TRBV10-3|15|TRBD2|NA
CAISEGLAGGREQYF
TGTGCCATCAGTGAAGGACTAGCGGGGGGAAGGGAGCAGTACTTC
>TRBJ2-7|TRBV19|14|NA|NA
CASSTLVSSYEQYF
TGTGCCAGTAGTACACTGGTCTCTTCCTACGAGCAGTACTTC
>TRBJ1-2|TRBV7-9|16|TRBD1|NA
CASSFGQEGTLNGYTF
TGTGCCAGCAGCTTCGGACAGGAAGGTACATTGAATGGCTACACCTTC
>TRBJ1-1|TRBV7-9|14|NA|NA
CASSATLRGAEAFF
TGTGCCAGCAGCGCGACCCTCAGGGGCGCTGAAGCTTTCTTT
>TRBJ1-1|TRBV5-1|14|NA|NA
CASSAGHVNTEAFF
TGCGCCAGCAGCGCTGGACACGTGAACACTGAAGCTTTCTTT
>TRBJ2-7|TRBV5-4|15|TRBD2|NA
CATNTGTSGPYEQYF
TGTGCCACCAATACCGGGACTAGCGGGCCCTACGAGCAGTACTTC
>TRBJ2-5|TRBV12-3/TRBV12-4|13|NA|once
CASSLYHQETQYF
TGTGCCAGCAGTTTGTATCACCAAGAGACCCAGTACTTC
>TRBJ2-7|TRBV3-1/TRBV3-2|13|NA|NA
CASSRQLSYEQYF
TGTGCCAGCAGTCGACAGCTATCCTACGAGCAGTACTTC
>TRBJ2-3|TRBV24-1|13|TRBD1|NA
CATSDFVDRVKYF
TGTGCCACCAGTGATTTTGTGGACAGGGTGAAGTATTTT
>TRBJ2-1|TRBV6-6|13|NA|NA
CASSYGGRNEQFF
TGTGCCAGCAGTTACGGGGGGAGAAATGAGCAGTTCTTC
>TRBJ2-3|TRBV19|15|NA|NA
CASRNYADSTDTQYF
TGTGCCAGTAGGAACTACGCGGATAGCACAGATACGCAGTATTTT
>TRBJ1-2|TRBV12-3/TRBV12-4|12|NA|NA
CASRGSGSAYTF
TGTGCCAGCAGGGGCTCAGGGTCTGCCTACACCTTC
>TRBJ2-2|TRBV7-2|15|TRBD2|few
CASSALAGGNGELFF
TGTGCCAGCAGCGCCCTAGCGGGGGGGAACGGGGAGCTGTTTTTT
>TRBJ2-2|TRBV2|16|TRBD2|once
CASSVRGGLRTGELFF
TGTGCCAGCAGTGTGCGGGGGGGCCTAAGGACCGGGGAGCTGTTTTTT
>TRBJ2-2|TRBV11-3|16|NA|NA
CASSLEGAPITGELFF
TGTGCCAGCAGCTTAGAAGGGGCCCCGATAACAGGGGAGCTGTTTTTT
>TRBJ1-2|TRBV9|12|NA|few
CASSGPDYGYTF
TGTGCCAGCAGCGGCCCAGACTATGGCTACACCTTC
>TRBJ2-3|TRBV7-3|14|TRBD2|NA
CASSPLAGGDTQYF
TGTGCCAGCAGCCCGTTGGCGGGGGGAGATACGCAGTATTTT
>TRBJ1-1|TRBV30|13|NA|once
CAWSTVMNTEAFF
TGTGCCTGGAGTACAGTCATGAACACTGAAGCTTTCTTT
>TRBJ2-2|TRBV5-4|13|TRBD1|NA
CASGTGLGGELFF
TGTGCCAGCGGGACAGGGCTAGGCGGGGAGCTGTTTTTT
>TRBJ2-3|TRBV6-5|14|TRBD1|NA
CASTRGNRGDTQYF
TGTGCCAGCACCAGAGGAAACAGGGGGGACACGCAGTATTTT
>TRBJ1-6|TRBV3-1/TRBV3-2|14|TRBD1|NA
CASSSQGAYSPLHF
TGTGCCAGCAGCTCACAGGGGGCGTATTCACCCCTCCACTTT
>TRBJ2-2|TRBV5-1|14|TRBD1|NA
CASSLDRGAGELFF
TGCGCCAGCAGCCTAGACAGGGGTGCCGGGGAGCTGTTTTTT
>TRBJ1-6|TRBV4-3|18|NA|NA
CASSQEAVRWEVDSPLHF
TGCGCCAGCAGCCAAGAGGCGGTGCGATGGGAGGTCGATTCACCCCTCCACTTT
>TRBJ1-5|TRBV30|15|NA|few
CAWSEGFLSNQPQHF
TGTGCCTGGAGTGAGGGGTTCCTAAGCAATCAGCCCCAGCATTTT
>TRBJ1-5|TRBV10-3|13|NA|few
CAISQGSNQPQHF
TGTGCCATCAGTCAGGGAAGCAATCAGCCCCAGCATTTT
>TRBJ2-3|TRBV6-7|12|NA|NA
CASTTSTDTQYF
TGTGCCAGCACCACAAGCACAGATACGCAGTATTTT
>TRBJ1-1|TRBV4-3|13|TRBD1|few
CASSPLPGQLAFF
TGCGCCAGCAGCCCGCTTCCGGGACAGTTAGCTTTCTTT
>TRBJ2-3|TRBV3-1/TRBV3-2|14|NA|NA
CASSQMSGTDTQYF
TGTGCCAGCAGCCAAATGTCGGGCACAGATACGCAGTATTTT
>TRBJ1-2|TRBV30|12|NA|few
CAWITPNYGYTF
TGTGCCTGGATAACACCGAACTATGGCTACACCTTC
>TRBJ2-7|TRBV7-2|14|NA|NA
CASSPGGGPDEQYF
TGTGCCAGCAGCCCAGGAGGCGGCCCAGACGAGCAGTACTTC
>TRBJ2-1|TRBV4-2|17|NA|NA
CASSQGNRAGVGDEQFF
TGTGCCAGCAGCCAGGGAAATAGGGCAGGGGTAGGGGATGAGCAGTTCTTC
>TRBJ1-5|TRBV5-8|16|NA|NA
CASSSPRRGLGQPQHF
TGTGCCAGCAGCTCCCCGAGGAGGGGATTGGGTCAGCCCCAGCATTTT
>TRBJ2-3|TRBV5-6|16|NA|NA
CASSPDYGSSTDTQYF
TGTGCCAGCAGCCCCGATTACGGGTCTAGCACAGATACGCAGTATTTT
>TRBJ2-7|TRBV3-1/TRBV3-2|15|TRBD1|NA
CASSRTSGQGLEQYF
TGTGCCAGCAGCCGAACTTCGGGACAGGGCTTGGAGCAGTACTTC
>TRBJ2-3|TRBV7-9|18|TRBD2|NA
CASSEIMGLAESTDTQYF
TGTGCCAGCAGCGAAATAATGGGACTAGCGGAAAGCACAGATACGCAGTATTTT
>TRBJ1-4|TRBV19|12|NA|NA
CASGERTEKLFF
TGTGCCAGTGGGGAGCGGACTGAAAAACTGTTTTTT
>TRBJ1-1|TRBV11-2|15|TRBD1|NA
CASITYQGADTEAFF
TGTGCCAGCATTACTTACCAGGGGGCGGACACTGAAGCTTTCTTT
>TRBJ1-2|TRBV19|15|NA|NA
CASSVPGQPFYGYTF
TGTGCCAGTAGTGTACCGGGACAACCTTTCTATGGCTACACCTTC
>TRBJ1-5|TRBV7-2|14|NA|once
CASSPRQSNQPQHF
TGTGCCAGCAGCCCCCGACAGAGCAATCAGCCCCAGCATTTT
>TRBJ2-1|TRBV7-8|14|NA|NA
CASSLSPGFSEQFF
TGTGCCAGCAGCTTATCTCCCGGGTTTAGTGAGCAGTTCTTC
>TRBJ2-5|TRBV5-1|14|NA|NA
CASSFSDSQETQYF
TGCGCCAGCAGCTTCTCGGACAGTCAAGAGACCCAGTACTTC
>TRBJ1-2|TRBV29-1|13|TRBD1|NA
CSVTGTGSWGYTF
TGCAGCGTTACCGGGACAGGGTCATGGGGCTACACCTTC
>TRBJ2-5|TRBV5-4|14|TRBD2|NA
CASSLFSGGETQYF
TGTGCCAGCAGCCTATTTAGCGGGGGAGAGACCCAGTACTTC
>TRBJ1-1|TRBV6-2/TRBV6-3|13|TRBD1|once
CASSQQGSTEAFF
TGTGCCAGCAGTCAACAGGGGAGCACTGAAGCTTTCTTT
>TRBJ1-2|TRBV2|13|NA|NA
CASSETGGGEDTF
TGTGCCAGCAGTGAAACCGGGGGAGGGGAGGACACCTTC